What follows are 24 T cell receptor beta chains derived from one specimen sequenced in a study of blood T cell repertoires in COVID-19. Here immunoSEQ multiplex PCR was the method, and the copy in TCRdb shows in-frame clones only, minus some. The sample lists approximately 330,000 clones, around 90% occurring once. The specimen was peripheral blood. These receptors were taken from a man aged 25-45 years with COVID-19, enrolled during active disease.

V usage is TRBV6-6 and J usage is TRBJ1-1; D is perhaps TRBD1 (5 bases). V lost 4 bases and J 4 bases, leaving 13 bases between the germline ends. CDR1 and CDR2 from the germline V gene are MNHNY and SVGAGI (reference sequence). The CDR3 covers 14 residues. The CDR3 reads CASSFQGGGTEAFF. The CDR3 bases are TGTGCCAGCAGTTTCCAGGGAGGTGGCACTGAAGCTTTCTTT.

The chain is built from TRBV19 and TRBJ2-3; D is unresolved. CDR1 is LNHDA and CDR2 is SQIVND in the germline V gene (reference sequence). V shed 6 bases and J shed 0 bases, with 13 bases lying between them. CDR3 length equals 15 residues. CDR3 nucleotides: TGTGCCAGTAGCGCTATGGGCCCCAGCACAGATACGCAGTATTTT. Protein: CASSAMGPSTDTQYF.

This chain connects TRBV5-4 to TRBJ2-1; TRBD2 matches at 12 bases. This CDR3 has 17 amino acids. CDR1 and CDR2 from the germline V gene are SGHNT and YYREEE (reference sequence). The trim removed 2 bases at V and 6 bases at J, leaving 9 bases unmatched. Here the CDR3 reads CASSFQVTSGGLNEQFF. The CDR3 nucleotides read TGTGCCAGCAGCTTCCAGGTGACTAGCGGGGGCCTCAATGAGCAGTTCTTC. Looking up the rest from reference TRBV5-4 and TRBJ2-1 gives the full variable domain: ETGVTQSPTHLIKTRGQQVTLRCSSQSGHNTVSWYQQALGQGPQFIFQYYREEENGRGNFPPRFSGLQFPNYSSELNVNALELDDSALYLCASSFQVTSGGLNEQFFGPGTRLTVL.

The genes are TRBV29-1 and TRBJ2-1; perhaps TRBD2 as D (6 bases). In germline, CDR1 is SQVTM, CDR2 ANQGSEA. The length of the CDR3 is 11 residues. V was pared by 7 bases and J by 6 bases, with 10 bases between. The CDR3 spells CSGAEGNEQFF. As DNA, the CDR3 is TGCAGCGGGGCGGAGGGCAATGAGCAGTTCTTC.

The chain has TRBV19 and TRBJ1-5; TRBD1 might be the D (6 bases). Germline V gene lookup returns CDR1 LNHDA and CDR2 SQIVND (reference sequence). The CDR3 is made up of 16 amino acids. Trimming shortened V by 4 bases and J by 5 bases, and 18 bases separated the two germline ends. CDR3 nucleotides: TGTGCCAGTAGTAGGAAATCCGGGACATCCGATCAGCCCCAGCATTTT. This codes for CASSRKSGTSDQPQHF.

This clone came up a few times. The gene calls are TRBV27 and TRBJ1-1, with D possibly matching TRBD1 (6 bases). The germline CDR1 and CDR2 sequences are MNHEY and SMNVEV (reference sequence). This CDR3 region has 13 residues. Between the trimmed V and J ends, which lost 2 bases and 2 bases, there was a span of 6 bases. The CDR3 sequence is CASSLGGNTEAFF. CDR3 coding DNA: TGTGCCAGCAGTTTAGGGGGCAACACTGAAGCTTTCTTT.

This clone has only one observation. The chain joins TRBV19 to TRBJ1-2; D possibly corresponds to TRBD1 (5 bases). CDR1 is LNHDA, CDR2 SQIVND, per germline (reference sequence). Trimming took off 3 bases at V and 7 bases at J, with 9 bases between the two ends. CDR3 length: 12 residues. The DNA of the CDR3 is TGTGCCAGTAGTATCACGGACATTGGCTACACCTTC. Translated, it gives CASSITDIGYTF.

The chain employs TRBV19 and TRBJ1-2, with TRBD1 matching 8 bases. V trimming: 4 bases; J trimming: 8 bases; junction bases outside the gene matches: 21. The germline gives CDR1 LNHDA, CDR2 SQIVND (reference sequence). The CDR3 sequence is 18 residues long. CDR3 loop: CASSNGGAGGSGLNGYTF. The CDR3 DNA follows: TGTGCCAGTAGTAACGGTGGGGCAGGGGGCTCTGGATTAAACGGCTACACCTTC.

The rearrangement links TRBV9 to TRBJ1-4; D is perhaps TRBD1 (6 bases). This CDR3 has 15 residues. Germline CDR1 is SGDLS and CDR2 is YYNGEE. With 4 bases removed from V and 4 bases from J, the gap between germline ends came to 14 bases. CDR3 sequence reads: CASSPETGLNEKLFF. The CDR3 DNA follows: TGTGCCAGCAGCCCAGAGACAGGACTTAATGAAAAACTGTTTTTT.

This clone was recorded only once. The rearrangement links TRBV6-1 to TRBJ1-6, with no clear D. The CDR3 covers 15 residues. CDR1 and CDR2 from the germline V gene are MNHNS and SASEGT. The germline V and J ends were trimmed by 0 bases and 7 bases, with 10 bases remaining between them. As DNA, the CDR3 is TGTGCCAGCAGTGAAGCGGAAGGGAGGAATTCACCCCTCCACTTT. Translating it yields CASSEAEGRNSPLHF.

In DNA form, the CDR3 reads TGTGCCAGCAGTTCCACCGGACTGCTGAGCTCCTACGAGCAGTACTTC. This gives the protein CASSSTGLLSSYEQYF. The J gene is TRBJ2-7, the V gene TRBV13, with D possibly being TRBD2 (5 bases). The germline CDR1 and CDR2 sequences are PRHDT and FYEKMQ (reference sequence). The length of the CDR3 is 16 residues. Deletions cut 6 bases from V and 0 bases from J, with 18 bases between.

CDR3 nucleotides: TGTGCCAGTAGTGAAACAGGGGGTCGGACAGATACGCAGTATTTT. This encodes CASSETGGRTDTQYF. This chain joins TRBV19 and TRBJ2-3; TRBD1 aligns across 8 bases. J was trimmed by 3 bases and V by 5 bases; bases with no gene match: 7. Germline CDR1 is LNHDA and CDR2 is SQIVND (reference sequence). The CDR3 has 15 amino acids.

The V call is TRBV5-1, the J call TRBJ1-1, with D possibly being TRBD1 (5 bases). The CDR3 loop spans 16 amino acids. V was cut by 2 bases and J by 1 base, with 15 bases left in between. Germline loops: CDR1 SGHRS, CDR2 YFSETQ. The CDR3 protein is CASSFDGGTSNTEAFF. In nucleotides, the CDR3 is TGCGCCAGCAGCTTCGACGGGGGAACCTCGAACACTGAAGCTTTCTTT.

The chain's CDR3 is CASRVSGRRVETQYF. The CDR3 DNA sequence: TGTGCCAGCAGGGTGAGCGGGAGGAGGGTGGAGACCCAGTACTTC. The chain employs TRBV5-6 and TRBJ2-5; 9 positions match TRBD2. The CDR3 contains 15 residues. Germline CDR1 and CDR2: SGHDT and YYEEEE. The trim removed 5 bases at V and 5 bases at J, leaving 10 bases unmatched. Full variable domain (missing parts from reference TRBV5-6 and TRBJ2-5): DAGVTQSPTHLIKTRGQQVTLRCSPKSGHDTVSWYQQALGQGPQFIFQYYEEEERQRGNFPDRFSGHQFPNYSSELNVNALLLGDSALYLCASRVSGRRVETQYFGPGTRLLVL.

This chain uses TRBV7-2 with TRBJ1-1, with D unresolved. The CDR3 consists of 13 residues. Looked up from germline, CDR1 is SGHTA and CDR2 is FQGNSA. The V gene lost 4 bases and the J gene lost 0 bases, with 6 bases spanning the gap. CDR3 sequence reads: CASSSHMNTEAFF. The CDR3 region has the DNA TGTGCCAGCAGCTCCCACATGAACACTGAAGCTTTCTTT.

The count of this clone is one. V gene TRBV15 combines with J gene TRBJ2-3; the match to TRBD2 covers 12 bases. V lost 0 bases and J lost 1; bases outside the gene matches: 11. The CDR3 length is 20 residues. Germline assignment: CDR1 LNHNV and CDR2 YYDKDF (reference sequence). CDR3 sequence: CATSRDRASGRARGTDTQYF. CDR3 sequence (DNA): TGTGCCACCAGCAGAGATAGGGCTAGCGGGAGGGCCCGGGGCACAGATACGCAGTATTTT.

This chain links TRBV27 with TRBJ2-3; D is perhaps TRBD1 (6 bases). V was clipped by 5 bases and J by 0 bases, with 18 bases between them. CDR1 is MNHEY and CDR2 is SMNVEV in the germline V gene (reference sequence). The CDR3 loop spans 17 amino acids. The CDR3 region is CASSPSLGAYSTDTQYF. The CDR3 DNA follows: TGTGCCAGCAGTCCCTCCCTGGGGGCGTATAGCACAGATACGCAGTATTTT.

This clone was found once. This rearrangement joins TRBV5-1 to TRBJ2-5; D perhaps matches TRBD2 (6 bases). Deletions cut 4 bases from V and 4 bases from J, with 23 bases between. The CDR3 extends over 17 amino acids. Per germline, CDR1 SGHRS and CDR2 YFSETQ. In nucleotides, the CDR3 is TGCGCCAGCAGCCCGACATCGTTGGCGGGGTCTGGAGAGACCCAGTACTTC. Translating it yields CASSPTSLAGSGETQYF. The variable domain in full, with the rest retrieved from reference TRBV5-1 and TRBJ2-5, is KAGVTQTPRYLIKTRGQQVTLSCSPISGHRSVSWYQQTPGQGLQFLFEYFSETQRNKGNFPGRFSGRQFSNSRSEMNVSTLELGDSALYLCASSPTSLAGSGETQYFGPGTRLLVL.

In its sample, this clone was seen once. This rearrangement joins TRBV18 to TRBJ2-2, with 10 nucleotides matching TRBD2. With 0 bases clipped from V and 9 bases from J, the junction kept 7 bases outside the gene matches. The CDR3 runs 16 residues. Germline values: CDR1 KGHSH, CDR2 LQKENI. The CDR3: CASSPPAGGLGRELFF. CDR3 sequence (DNA): TGTGCCAGCTCACCACCAGCGGGGGGGCTTGGCCGGGAGCTGTTTTTT.

This chain uses TRBV5-1 with TRBJ1-5; TRBD1 matches at 7 bases. From germline, CDR1 is SGHRS and CDR2 YFSETQ. V was pared by 0 bases and J by 2 bases, with 2 bases of the junction left unmatched. The CDR3 covers 15 residues. CDR3 region: CASSLEGGGNQPQHF. The CDR3 nucleotides read TGCGCCAGCAGCTTGGAAGGGGGCGGCAATCAGCCCCAGCATTTT.

This clone was observed a handful of times. The gene calls are TRBV18 and TRBJ1-1, with 9 nucleotides matching TRBD1. V gave up 5 bases and J gave up 3 bases; unmatched junction bases: 4. The CDR3 covers 14 residues. The V gene's germline CDR1 is KGHSH and CDR2 LQKENI. CDR3 region: CASSGRQGDTEAFF. The CDR3, as DNA: TGTGCCAGCTCAGGCAGACAGGGGGACACTGAAGCTTTCTTT.

This sequence joins TRBV29-1 and TRBJ1-3; possible D gene TRBD1, 6 bases. Trimming left V 7 bases short and J 0 bases short, with 13 bases between. This CDR3 is built from 14 residues. The germline gives CDR1 SQVTM, CDR2 ANQGSEA. CDR3 nucleotide sequence: TGCAGCGGATTGGGACACAGCTCTGGAAACACCATATATTTT. This gives the protein CSGLGHSSGNTIYF.

The J gene is TRBJ2-1, the V gene TRBV4-3, with TRBD2 identical over 8 bases. V was clipped by 4 bases and J by 3 bases; unmatched bases: 8. The CDR3 contains 16 residues. Germline values: CDR1 LGHNA, CDR2 YSLEER. The CDR3 protein is CASSPSGHRDYNEQFF. Here the CDR3 DNA reads TGCGCCAGCAGCCCTAGCGGGCATAGGGACTACAATGAGCAGTTCTTC.

The chain uses TRBV14 and TRBJ1-2; D gene uncertain. Trimming shortened V by 1 base and J by 8 bases, and 17 bases separated the two germline ends. The CDR3 runs 15 residues. CDR1 is SGHDN, CDR2 FVKESK, per germline. The CDR3 DNA reads TGTGCCAGCAGCCAAGGGGAGGCCCTGGACGAGGGCTACACCTTC. This codes for CASSQGEALDEGYTF.